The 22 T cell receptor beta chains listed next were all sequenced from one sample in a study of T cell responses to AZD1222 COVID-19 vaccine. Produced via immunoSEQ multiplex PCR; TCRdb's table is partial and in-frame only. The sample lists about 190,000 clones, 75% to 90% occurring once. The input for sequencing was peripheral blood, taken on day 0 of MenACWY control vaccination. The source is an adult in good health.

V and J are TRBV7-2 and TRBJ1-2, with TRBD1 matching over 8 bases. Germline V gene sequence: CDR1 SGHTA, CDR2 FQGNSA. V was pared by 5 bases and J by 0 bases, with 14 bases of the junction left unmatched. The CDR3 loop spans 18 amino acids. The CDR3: CASSLARTGRVTNYGYTF. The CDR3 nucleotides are TGTGCCAGCAGCCTGGCGCGGACAGGGAGAGTCACTAACTATGGCTACACCTTC.

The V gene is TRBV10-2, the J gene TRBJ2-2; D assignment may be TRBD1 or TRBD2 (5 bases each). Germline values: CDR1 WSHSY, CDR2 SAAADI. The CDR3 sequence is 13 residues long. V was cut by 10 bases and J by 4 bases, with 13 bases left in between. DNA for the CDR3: TGCGCCATCAGGAGAGGGACCACCGGGGAGCTGTTTTTT. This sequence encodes CAIRRGTTGELFF.

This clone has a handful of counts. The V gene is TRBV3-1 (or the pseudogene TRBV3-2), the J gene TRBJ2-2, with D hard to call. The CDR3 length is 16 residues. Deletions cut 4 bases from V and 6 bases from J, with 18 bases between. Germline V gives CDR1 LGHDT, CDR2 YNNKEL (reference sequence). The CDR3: CASSPTVQTQSGELFF. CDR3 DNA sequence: TGTGCCAGCAGCCCGACCGTCCAAACTCAGTCCGGGGAGCTGTTTTTT.

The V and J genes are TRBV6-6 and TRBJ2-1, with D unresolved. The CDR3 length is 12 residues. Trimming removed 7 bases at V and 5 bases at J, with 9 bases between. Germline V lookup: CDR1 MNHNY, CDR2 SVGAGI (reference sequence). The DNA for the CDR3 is TGTGCCAGCACCTACAGCAACAATGAGCAGTTCTTC. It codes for CASTYSNNEQFF.

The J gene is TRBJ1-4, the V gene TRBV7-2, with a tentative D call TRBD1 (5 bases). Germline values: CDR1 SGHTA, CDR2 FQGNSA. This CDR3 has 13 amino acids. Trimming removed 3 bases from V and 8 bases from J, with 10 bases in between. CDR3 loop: CASSLGVWEKLFF. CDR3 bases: TGTGCCAGCAGCTTGGGGGTTTGGGAAAAACTGTTTTTT. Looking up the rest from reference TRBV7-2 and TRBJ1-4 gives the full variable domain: GAGVSQSPSNKVTEKGKDVELRCDPISGHTALYWYRQSLGQGLEFLIYFQGNSAPDKSGLPSDRFSAERTGGSVSTLTIQRTQQEDSAVYLCASSLGVWEKLFFGSGTQLSVL.

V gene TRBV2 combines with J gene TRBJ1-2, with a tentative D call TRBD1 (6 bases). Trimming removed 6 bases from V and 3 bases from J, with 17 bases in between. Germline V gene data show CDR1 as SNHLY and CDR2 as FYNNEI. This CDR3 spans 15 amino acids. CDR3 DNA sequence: TGTGCCAGCAGCACAGGAAGGGGGGAACACTATGGCTACACCTTC. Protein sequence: CASSTGRGEHYGYTF.

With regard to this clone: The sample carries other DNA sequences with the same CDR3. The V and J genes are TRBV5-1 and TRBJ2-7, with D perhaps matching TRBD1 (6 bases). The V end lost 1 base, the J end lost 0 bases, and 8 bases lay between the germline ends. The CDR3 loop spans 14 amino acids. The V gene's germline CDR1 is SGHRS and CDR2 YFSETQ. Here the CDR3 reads CASSLTGSSYEQYF. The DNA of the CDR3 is TGCGCCAGCAGCTTGACAGGGAGCTCCTACGAGCAGTACTTC.

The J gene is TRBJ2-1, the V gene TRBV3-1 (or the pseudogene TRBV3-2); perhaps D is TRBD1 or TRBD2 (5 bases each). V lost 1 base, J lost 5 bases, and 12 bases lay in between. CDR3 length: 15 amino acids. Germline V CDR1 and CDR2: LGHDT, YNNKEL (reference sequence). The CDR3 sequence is CASSQAGTVNNEQFF. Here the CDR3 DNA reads TGTGCCAGCAGCCAAGCCGGGACGGTCAACAATGAGCAGTTCTTC.

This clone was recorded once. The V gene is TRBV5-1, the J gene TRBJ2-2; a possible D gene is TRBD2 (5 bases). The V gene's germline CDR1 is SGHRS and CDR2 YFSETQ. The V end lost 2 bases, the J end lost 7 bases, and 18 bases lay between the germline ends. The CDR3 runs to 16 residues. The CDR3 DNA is TGCGCCAGCAGCTTTACCCCCGGGAATATCAACGGGGAGCTGTTTTTT. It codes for CASSFTPGNINGELFF.

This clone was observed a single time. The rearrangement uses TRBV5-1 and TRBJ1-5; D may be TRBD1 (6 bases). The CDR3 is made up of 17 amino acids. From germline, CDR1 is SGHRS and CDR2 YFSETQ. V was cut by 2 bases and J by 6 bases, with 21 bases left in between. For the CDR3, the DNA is TGCGCCAGCAGCTTTGGTTCGGGGCAGGGGACGGGTCAGCCCCAGCATTTT. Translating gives CASSFGSGQGTGQPQHF.

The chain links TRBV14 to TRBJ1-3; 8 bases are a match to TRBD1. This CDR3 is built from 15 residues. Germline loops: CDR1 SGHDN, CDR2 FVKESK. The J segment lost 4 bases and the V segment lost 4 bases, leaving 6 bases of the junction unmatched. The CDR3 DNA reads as TGTGCCAGCAGCCGAGCAGGGGGCGGAGGAAACACCATATATTTT. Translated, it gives CASSRAGGGGNTIYF.

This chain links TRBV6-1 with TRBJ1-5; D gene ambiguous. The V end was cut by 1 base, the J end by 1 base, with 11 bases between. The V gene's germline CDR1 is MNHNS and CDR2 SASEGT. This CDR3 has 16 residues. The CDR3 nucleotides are TGTGCCAGCAGTGAAGAAAGTGGACGGAGCAATCAGCCCCAGCATTTT. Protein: CASSEESGRSNQPQHF.

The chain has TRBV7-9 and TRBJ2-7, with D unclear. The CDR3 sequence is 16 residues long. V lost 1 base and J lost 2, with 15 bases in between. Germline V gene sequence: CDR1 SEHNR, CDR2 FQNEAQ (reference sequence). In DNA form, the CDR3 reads TGTGCCAGCAGCTTAGGTCGCCCCAGCCCACCCTACGAGCAGTACTTC. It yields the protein CASSLGRPSPPYEQYF.

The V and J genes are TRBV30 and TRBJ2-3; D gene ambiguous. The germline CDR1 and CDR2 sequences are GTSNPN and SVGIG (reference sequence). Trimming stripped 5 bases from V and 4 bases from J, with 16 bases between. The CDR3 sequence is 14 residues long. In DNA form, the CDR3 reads TGTGCCTGGTCCCCCCCCCAGTGGGCAGATACGCAGTATTTT. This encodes CAWSPPQWADTQYF.

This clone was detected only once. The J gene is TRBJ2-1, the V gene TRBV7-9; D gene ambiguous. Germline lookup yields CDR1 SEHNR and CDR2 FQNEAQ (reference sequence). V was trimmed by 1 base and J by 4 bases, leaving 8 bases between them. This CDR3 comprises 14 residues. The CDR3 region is CASSLGLVYNEQFF. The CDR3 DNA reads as TGTGCCAGCAGCTTAGGGCTAGTTTACAATGAGCAGTTCTTC. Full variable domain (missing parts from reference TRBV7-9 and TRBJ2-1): DTGVSQNPRHKITKRGQNVTFRCDPISEHNRLYWYRQTLGQGPEFLTYFQNEAQLEKSRLLSDRFSAERPKGSFSTLEIQRTEQGDSAMYLCASSLGLVYNEQFFGPGTRLTVL.

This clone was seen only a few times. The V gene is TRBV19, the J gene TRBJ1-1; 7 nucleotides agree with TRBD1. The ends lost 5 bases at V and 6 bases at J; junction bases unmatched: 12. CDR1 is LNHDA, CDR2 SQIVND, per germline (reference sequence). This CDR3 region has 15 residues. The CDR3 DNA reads TGTGCCAGTAGTTCCCCAGGGGGTCCGAGCTCTGAAGCTTTCTTT. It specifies CASSSPGGPSSEAFF.

The CDR3 loop reads CAWSKGTDTQYF. The DNA for the CDR3 is TGTGCCTGGAGTAAGGGCACAGATACGCAGTATTTT. The chain links TRBV30 to TRBJ2-3; D unclear. The germline gives CDR1 GTSNPN, CDR2 SVGIG (reference sequence). V dropped 2 bases and J dropped 1 base, with 4 bases sitting between them. CDR3 size: 12 residues.

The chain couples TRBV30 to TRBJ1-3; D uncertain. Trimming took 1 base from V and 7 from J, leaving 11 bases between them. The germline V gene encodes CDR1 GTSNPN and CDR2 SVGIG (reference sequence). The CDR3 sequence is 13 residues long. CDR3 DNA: TGTGCCTGGAGTGAAGGCAGGAGTAACACCATATATTTT. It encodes CAWSEGRSNTIYF.

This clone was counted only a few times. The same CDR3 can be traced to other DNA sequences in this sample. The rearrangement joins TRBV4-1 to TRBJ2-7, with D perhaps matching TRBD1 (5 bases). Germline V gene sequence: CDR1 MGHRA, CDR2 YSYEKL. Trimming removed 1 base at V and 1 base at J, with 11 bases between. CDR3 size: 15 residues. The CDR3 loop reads CASSQVGASSYEQYF. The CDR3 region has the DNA TGCGCCAGCAGCCAAGTAGGGGCCAGTTCCTACGAGCAGTACTTC.

CDR3: CASSLGDINYGYTF. The CDR3 bases are TGCGCCAGCAGCTTGGGGGACATTAACTATGGCTACACCTTC. The chain uses TRBV5-1 and TRBJ1-2; perhaps TRBD1 as D (6 bases). Deletions cut 0 bases from V and 1 base from J, with 7 bases between. CDR3 length equals 14 residues. Germline-derived CDR1 and CDR2 are SGHRS and YFSETQ.

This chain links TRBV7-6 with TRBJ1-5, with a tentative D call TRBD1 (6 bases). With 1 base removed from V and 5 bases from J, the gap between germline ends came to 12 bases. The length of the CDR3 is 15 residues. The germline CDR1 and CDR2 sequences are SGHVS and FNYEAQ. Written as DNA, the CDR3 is TGTGCCAGCAGCTTAGGGCCAGGGGTAGATCAGCCCCAGCATTTT. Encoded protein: CASSLGPGVDQPQHF.

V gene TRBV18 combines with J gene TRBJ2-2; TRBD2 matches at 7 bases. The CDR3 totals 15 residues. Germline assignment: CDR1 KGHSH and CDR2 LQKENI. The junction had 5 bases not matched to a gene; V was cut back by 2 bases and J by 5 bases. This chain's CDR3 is CASSPSSSGTGELFF. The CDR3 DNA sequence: TGTGCCAGCTCACCATCGTCTAGCGGAACCGGGGAGCTGTTTTTT.